A selection of T cell receptor beta chains follows, all from one sample in a study of shared T cell receptors in the human thymus. The assay was immunoSEQ multiplex PCR, and TCRdb's table has in-frame clones only and misses some. The sample lists hundreds of thousands of clones, 87% occurring once. These data were also filed under a second study, of human thymus T cells.

What was sequenced was thymocytes. The receptor source for this set is a boy under two years old with a congenital heart defect. Each CDR3 is given with its conserved first and last residue. A D gene is named only where the DNA matches it firmly. Clone sizes are given selectively: once, few, many, or a class where the clone is expanded.

size,D,J,V,DNA,CDR3
NA,NA,TRBJ1-1,TRBV5-6,TGTGCCAGCAGCAAGACAGGACCGAACACTGAAGCTTTCTTT,CASSKTGPNTEAFF
NA,NA,TRBJ2-2,TRBV9,TGTGCCAGCAATCAGAACACCGGGGAGCTGTTTTTT,CASNQNTGELFF
NA,TRBD1,TRBJ1-1,TRBV27,TGTGCCAGCAGACATGGGACAGGGGGCACTGAAGCTTTCTTT,CASRHGTGGTEAFF
NA,TRBD1,TRBJ2-7,TRBV18,TGTGCCAGCTCACCACCCGAGGGGGACAGGGTGACCTACGAGCAGTACTTC,CASSPPEGDRVTYEQYF
NA,TRBD2,TRBJ2-7,TRBV25-1,TGTGCCAGCAGTGGCCTGAGGGCCGCGGGACTAGGGGTGATCGAGCAGTACTTC,CASSGLRAAGLGVIEQYF
few,TRBD1,TRBJ2-2,TRBV7-6,TGTGCCAGCAGTTACGGACAGGGCTTGAACACCGGGGAGCTGTTTTTT,CASSYGQGLNTGELFF
once,TRBD1,TRBJ2-1,TRBV19,TGTGCCAGTATGAGGAGGGACAGGGTTTACAATGAGCAGTTCTTC,CASMRRDRVYNEQFF
NA,TRBD2,TRBJ2-3,TRBV7-9,TGTGCCAGCAGCCCTGGGGAGGGAGTAACAGATACGCAGTATTTT,CASSPGEGVTDTQYF
NA,NA,TRBJ2-7,TRBV7-2,TGTGCCAGCAGCTTCCGCACTTCTTTCACTGGTGAGAGCGAGCAGTACTTC,CASSFRTSFTGESEQYF
few,TRBD2,TRBJ2-7,TRBV29-1,TGCAGCGCCTGCCAAGCGGGAGGTGCTCCCTACGAGCAGTACTTC,CSACQAGGAPYEQYF
NA,NA,TRBJ2-5,TRBV2,TGTGCCAGCAGTGAAGGGGCGGCCATAGGGGCCCAGTACTTC,CASSEGAAIGAQYF
NA,TRBD2,TRBJ2-4,TRBV19,TGTGCCAGTAGTCCCGGGACTAGCGGGAAAGGAAACATTCAGTACTTC,CASSPGTSGKGNIQYF
few,NA,TRBJ1-1,TRBV4-3,TGCGCCAGCAGCCAAGATAAGGGACTCACTGAAGCTTTCTTT,CASSQDKGLTEAFF
NA,TRBD2,TRBJ2-4,TRBV19,TGTGCCAGTAGCAACCCCGGGACTAGCAAAAACATTCAGTACTTC,CASSNPGTSKNIQYF
NA,NA,TRBJ1-5,TRBV27,TGTGCCAGCAGTCCCTTTCGTAGCAATCAGCCCCAGCATTTT,CASSPFRSNQPQHF
NA,TRBD1,TRBJ2-7,TRBV10-1,TGCGCCAGCAGTTTGGACAGGGGTTACGAGCAGTACTTC,CASSLDRGYEQYF
NA,NA,TRBJ2-3,TRBV19,TGTGCCAGTAGTACTACAGGAAAGGGCACAGATACGCAGTATTTT,CASSTTGKGTDTQYF
NA,NA,TRBJ2-3,TRBV14,TGTGCCAGCAGCCCCGCACAGGACCCACCCTTCACAGATACGCAGTATTTT,CASSPAQDPPFTDTQYF
NA,NA,TRBJ2-1,TRBV7-9,TGTGCCAGCAGCCCCGGCGTACTAGCTCTGTATAGTGAGCAGTTCTTC,CASSPGVLALYSEQFF
NA,TRBD1,TRBJ2-7,TRBV27,TGTGCCAGCAGTTTATTTTGGAGGGACAGGGGTTTCAACGAGCAGTACTTC,CASSLFWRDRGFNEQYF
NA,TRBD2,TRBJ2-3,TRBV19,TGTGCCAGTAGTAGGTCCCTAGCGGGGGGGATTCGGGATACGCAGTATTTT,CASSRSLAGGIRDTQYF
NA,TRBD2,TRBJ2-2,TRBV19,TGTGCCAGTAGTTACACTAGCGCTTATGGGAACACCGGGGAGCTGTTTTTT,CASSYTSAYGNTGELFF
NA,NA,TRBJ2-5,TRBV5-8,TGTGCCAGCAGCTTGGGCCCAGGGATCGAGACCCAGTACTTC,CASSLGPGIETQYF
NA,TRBD2,TRBJ2-1,TRBV10-3,TGTGCCATCAGCCCGGGGGGAGCGGGAGGGCCCGTCAATGAGCAGTTCTTC,CAISPGGAGGPVNEQFF
once,TRBD1,TRBJ1-5,TRBV28,TGTGCCAGCAGTTTGGGGGACAGGGCTATTCAGCCCCAGCATTTT,CASSLGDRAIQPQHF
once,NA,TRBJ2-1,TRBV9,TGTGCCAGCAGCGTAGAGATAGGCCTTATGCCAGGAGGCAATGAGCAGTTCTTC,CASSVEIGLMPGGNEQFF
once,TRBD2,TRBJ2-3,TRBV28,TGTGCCAGCAGTCCCCATATGCCCTCGGGACTAGCGGTACCAGATACGCAGTATTTT,CASSPHMPSGLAVPDTQYF
NA,TRBD1,TRBJ2-4,TRBV11-2,TGTGCCAGCAGCTTCCTTGTCCGGGACAGGGTTGAGAACATTCAGTACTTC,CASSFLVRDRVENIQYF
once,NA,TRBJ1-2,TRBV7-2,TGTGCCAGCAGCCAGGGGTTGTATGGCTACACCTTC,CASSQGLYGYTF
once,NA,TRBJ2-3,TRBV6-5,TGTGCCAGCATTGCGACTAGCACAGATACGCAGTATTTT,CASIATSTDTQYF
NA,TRBD1,TRBJ2-6,TRBV2,TGTGCCAGCAGACGAACCGCCGGGACAGCTCTGACTGGGGCCAACGTCCTGACTTTC,CASRRTAGTALTGANVLTF
once,TRBD1,TRBJ2-7,TRBV5-6,TGTGCCAGCAGCACAGGACAGGGGGAAGACGAGCAGTACTTC,CASSTGQGEDEQYF
NA,NA,TRBJ1-1,TRBV5-4,TGTGCCAGCAGCTTGGACCTTAGTATGAACACTGAAGCTTTCTTT,CASSLDLSMNTEAFF
NA,TRBD1,TRBJ2-7,TRBV7-3,TGTGCCAGCAGCCTCGGTCCCGGGACAGCCTACGAGCAGTACTTC,CASSLGPGTAYEQYF
NA,NA,TRBJ2-2,TRBV15,TGTGCCACCAGGGCGGGAAACACCGGGGAGCTGTTTTTT,CATRAGNTGELFF
NA,NA,TRBJ1-1,TRBV6-1,TGTGCCAGCAGTGAAGCGCCTCCCCGAGCCTTGAACACTGAAGCTTTCTTT,CASSEAPPRALNTEAFF
NA,TRBD2,TRBJ2-7,TRBV14,TGTGCCAGCAGCCGATACCCGCGGACTAGATCCTACGAGCAGTACTTC,CASSRYPRTRSYEQYF
NA,NA,TRBJ2-5,TRBV6-1,TGTGCCAGCAGTTCCCGCCCCAGGGGCGGTACCCAGTACTTC,CASSSRPRGGTQYF
NA,TRBD2,TRBJ2-1,TRBV4-1,TGCGCCAGCAGCCAGGCCGCTCCGGGGGGGCCGAATGAGCAGTTCTTC,CASSQAAPGGPNEQFF
NA,NA,TRBJ1-4,TRBV4-3,TGCGCCAGCAGCCAAGCGGTAGGGGCAACTAATGAAAAACTGTTTTTT,CASSQAVGATNEKLFF
NA,NA,TRBJ1-2,TRBV6-1,TGTGCCAGCAGTGAGCTAACAGGTCTCACTTCTTATGGCTACACCTTC,CASSELTGLTSYGYTF